This passage covers 14 T cell receptor beta chains from one sample sequenced in a study of blood T cell repertoires in COVID-19 (dated by TCRdb to the early 2020s). The library was built by means of the immunoSEQ multiplex PCR assay. What TCRdb holds here is the immuneACCESS table cut down to in-frame rearrangements. Part of the clones is not present; checked against another copy, under half of the missing clones reflect an unresolved V gene, and the others are unexplained. The sample table shows about 72,000 clones, and about 85% are seen once. The top ten clones comprise about 40% of the sample. Input material: peripheral blood. The receptors here all came from an elderly woman with active or convalescent COVID-19.

The chain couples TRBV6-2 or TRBV6-3 to TRBJ1-1; a weak D match, TRBD1 (5 bases). CDR3 length: 17 residues. The V end was cut by 3 bases, the J end by 2 bases, with 19 bases between. Germline-derived CDR1 and CDR2 are MNHEY and SVGEGT. The CDR3 loop reads CASSYALRGHLNTEAFF. For the CDR3, the DNA is TGTGCCAGCAGTTATGCCCTCCGAGGACACTTAAACACTGAAGCTTTCTTT.

The chain links TRBV4-3 to TRBJ2-5; possible D gene TRBD2, 6 bases. Deletions cut 2 bases from V and 5 bases from J, with 15 bases between. There are 15 residues in the CDR3. Germline V gene data show CDR1 as LGHNA and CDR2 as YSLEER. The CDR3, as DNA: TGCGCCAGCAGCCAACGGCGTGGAGGGCGGGAGACCCAGTACTTC. Translation gives CASSQRRGGRETQYF.

This rearrangement joins TRBV6-2 or TRBV6-3 to TRBJ1-3; 8 bases are shared with TRBD1. V shed 6 bases and J 8 bases; nucleotides not matched to a gene: 9. The germline V gene encodes CDR1 MNHEY and CDR2 SVGEGT. This CDR3 contains 14 residues. The CDR3 loop reads CASSTDREFDTIYF. DNA of the CDR3: TGTGCCAGCAGCACGGACAGGGAGTTCGACACCATATATTTT.

The V and J genes are TRBV23-1 and TRBJ1-3, with a tentative D call TRBD1 (5 bases). TRBV23-1 belongs to the ORF category, with a function that is uncertain. The CDR3 is made up of 11 amino acids. Trimming shortened V by 2 bases and J by 16 bases, and 12 bases separated the two germline ends. The chain's CDR3 is CASSQPSGVYF. The CDR3 nucleotides are TGCGCCAGCAGTCAACCTTCGGGGGTTTATTTT.

This clone was recorded only once. CDR3 nucleotide sequence: TGTGCCAGCATTCCGAGTGGAGGCACTGAAGCTTTCTTT. As protein: CASIPSGGTEAFF. The chain recombines TRBV25-1 with TRBJ1-1; the D is unclear. Trimming left V 7 bases short and J 4 bases short, with 13 bases between. The CDR3 is made up of 13 amino acids. Germline V gives CDR1 MGHDK, CDR2 SYGVNS.

The V call is TRBV5-4, the J call TRBJ1-6, with D possibly matching TRBD1 (5 bases). V was pared by 0 bases and J by 14 bases, with 18 bases between. Germline V gene lookup returns CDR1 SGHNT and CDR2 YYREEE (reference sequence). The CDR3 covers 15 residues. The CDR3: CASSLVGDGLRSLHF. The CDR3 DNA reads as TGTGCCAGCAGCTTGGTAGGGGATGGTCTGAGATCCCTCCACTTT.

The CDR3 DNA is TGTGCCAGCTCACCGCGGACAAGCACAGATACGCAGTATTTT. Translating gives CASSPRTSTDTQYF. This rearrangement joins TRBV18 to TRBJ2-3; D is possibly TRBD1 (5 bases). Between the trimmed V and J ends, which lost 3 bases and 0 bases, there was a span of 7 bases. From germline, CDR1 is KGHSH and CDR2 LQKENI. The length of the CDR3 is 14 residues.

The rearrangement joins TRBV14 to TRBJ1-2, with TRBD1 matching over 7 bases. The junction had 10 bases not matched to a gene; V was cut back by 3 bases and J by 0 bases. There are 17 residues in the CDR3. The germline V gene encodes CDR1 SGHDN and CDR2 FVKESK. For the CDR3, the DNA is TGTGCCAGCAGCCACCCCCAGAGGACAGGATCTAACTATGGCTACACCTTC. It translates to CASSHPQRTGSNYGYTF.

The chain couples TRBV4-1 to TRBJ1-1; D not resolved. Germline values: CDR1 MGHRA, CDR2 YSYEKL. V lost 4 bases, J lost 2 bases, and 11 bases lay in between. This CDR3 has 14 amino acids. In DNA form, the CDR3 reads TGCGCCAGCAGCCTTATGACACGAAACACTGAAGCTTTCTTT. Amino acid sequence: CASSLMTRNTEAFF.

This clone appeared a few times. The chain has TRBV14 and TRBJ1-5, with TRBD1 matching 11 bases. The V gene end was trimmed by 4 bases and the J gene end by 0 bases; junction bases not matched to a gene: 8. The CDR3 is 18 residues long. Germline values: CDR1 SGHDN, CDR2 FVKESK. The CDR3 here is CASSLGQGVWGSNQPQHF. The CDR3 nucleotides are TGTGCCAGCAGCCTGGGACAGGGGGTATGGGGTAGCAATCAGCCCCAGCATTTT.

The gene calls are TRBV5-6 and TRBJ1-6; maybe TRBD1 (6 bases). With 1 base removed from V and 12 bases from J, the gap between germline ends came to 17 bases. CDR3 length: 15 amino acids. Germline loops: CDR1 SGHDT, CDR2 YYEEEE. Written as DNA, the CDR3 is TGTGCCAGCAGCTTGTATGACAGGCGTCGAGGACCCCTCCACTTT. As protein: CASSLYDRRRGPLHF.

The rearrangement joins TRBV15 to TRBJ1-6, with D possibly TRBD1 on 6 matching bases. The CDR3 covers 15 residues. V dropped 5 bases and J dropped 6 bases, with 14 bases sitting between them. Germline CDR1 is LNHNV and CDR2 is YYDKDF (reference sequence). The CDR3 protein is CATSYSDSFNSPLHF. Here the CDR3 DNA reads TGTGCCACCAGCTATTCGGACAGTTTTAATTCACCCCTCCACTTT.

The J gene is TRBJ2-5, the V gene TRBV6-5; the match to TRBD1 covers 11 bases. Per the germline V gene, CDR1 is MNHEY and CDR2 is SVGAGI. The CDR3 covers 15 residues. V was pared by 5 bases and J by 5 bases, with 7 bases of the junction left unmatched. CDR3 DNA: TGTGCCAGCAGTCGGGACAGGGGGGTACAGGAGACCCAGTACTTC. Its protein is CASSRDRGVQETQYF.

This clone was observed a single time. V gene TRBV18 combines with J gene TRBJ2-5; possibly TRBD1 for D (5 bases). Germline loops: CDR1 KGHSH, CDR2 LQKENI. CDR3 length: 14 amino acids. V lost 4 bases and J 1 base, leaving 10 bases between the germline ends. The CDR3 protein is CASSQQQVQETQYF. The CDR3 nucleotides are TGTGCCAGCTCACAGCAACAGGTCCAAGAGACCCAGTACTTC. The complete variable domain, with remaining parts taken from reference TRBV18 and TRBJ2-5, reads NAGVMQNPRHLVRRRGQEARLRCSPMKGHSHVYWYRQLPEEGLKFMVYLQKENIIDESGMPKERFSAEFPKEGPSILRIQQVVRGDSAAYFCASSQQQVQETQYFGPGTRLLVL.